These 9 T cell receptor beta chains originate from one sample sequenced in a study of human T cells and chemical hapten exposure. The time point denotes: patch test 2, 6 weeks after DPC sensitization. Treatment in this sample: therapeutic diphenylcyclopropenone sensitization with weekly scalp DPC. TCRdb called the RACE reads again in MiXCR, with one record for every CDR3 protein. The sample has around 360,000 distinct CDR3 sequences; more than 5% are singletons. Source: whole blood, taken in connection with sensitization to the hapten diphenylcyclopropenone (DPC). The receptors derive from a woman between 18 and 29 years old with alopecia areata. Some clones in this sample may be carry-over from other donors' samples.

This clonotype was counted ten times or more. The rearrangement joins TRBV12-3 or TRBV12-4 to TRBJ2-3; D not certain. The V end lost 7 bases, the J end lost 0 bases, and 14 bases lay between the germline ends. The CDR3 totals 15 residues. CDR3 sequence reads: CASTLPRPSTDTQYF. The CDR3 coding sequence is TGTGCCAGCACCCTACCCCGACCGAGCACAGATACGCAGTATTTT.

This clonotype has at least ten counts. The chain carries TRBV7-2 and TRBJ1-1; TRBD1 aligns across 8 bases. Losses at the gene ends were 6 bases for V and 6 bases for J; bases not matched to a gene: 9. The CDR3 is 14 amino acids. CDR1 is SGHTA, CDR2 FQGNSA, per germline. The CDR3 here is CASRTDRVGPEAFF. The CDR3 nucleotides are TGTGCCAGCAGAACGGACAGGGTAGGACCTGAAGCTTTCTTT.

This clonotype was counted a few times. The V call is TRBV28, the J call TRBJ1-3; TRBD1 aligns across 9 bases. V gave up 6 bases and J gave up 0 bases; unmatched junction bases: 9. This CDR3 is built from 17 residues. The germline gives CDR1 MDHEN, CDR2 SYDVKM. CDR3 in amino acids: CASRTPGQGVSGNTIYF. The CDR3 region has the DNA TGTGCCAGCAGGACGCCGGGACAGGGTGTCTCTGGAAACACCATATATTTT.

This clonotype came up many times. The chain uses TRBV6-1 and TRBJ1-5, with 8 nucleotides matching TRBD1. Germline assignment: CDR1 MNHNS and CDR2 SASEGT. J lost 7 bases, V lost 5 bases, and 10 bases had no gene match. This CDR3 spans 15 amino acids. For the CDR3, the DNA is TGTGCCAGCAGTACGGGGACAGGCTATCACCAGCCCCAGCATTTT. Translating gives CASSTGTGYHQPQHF.

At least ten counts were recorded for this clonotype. DNA for the CDR3: TGTGCCAGCAGACCCAATCGAGGACGGCCAGATACGCAGTATTTT. This encodes CASRPNRGRPDTQYF. The chain links TRBV6-5 to TRBJ2-3; D is unclear. Trimming took off 6 bases at V and 4 bases at J, with 17 bases between the two ends. The CDR3 is 15 residues long. Germline assignment: CDR1 MNHEY and CDR2 SVGAGI.

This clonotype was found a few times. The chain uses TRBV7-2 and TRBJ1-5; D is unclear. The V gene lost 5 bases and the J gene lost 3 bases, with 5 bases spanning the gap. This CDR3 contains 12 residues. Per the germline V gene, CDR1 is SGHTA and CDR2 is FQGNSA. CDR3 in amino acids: CASSVPNQPQHF. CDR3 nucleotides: TGTGCCAGCAGCGTCCCCAATCAGCCCCAGCATTTT.

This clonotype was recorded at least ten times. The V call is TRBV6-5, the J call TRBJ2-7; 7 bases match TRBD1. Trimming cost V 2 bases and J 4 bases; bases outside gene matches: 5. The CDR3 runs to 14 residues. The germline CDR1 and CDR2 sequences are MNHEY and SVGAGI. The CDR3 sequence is CASSYQGVAYEQYF. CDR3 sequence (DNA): TGTGCCAGCAGTTACCAGGGGGTTGCGTACGAGCAGTACTTC.

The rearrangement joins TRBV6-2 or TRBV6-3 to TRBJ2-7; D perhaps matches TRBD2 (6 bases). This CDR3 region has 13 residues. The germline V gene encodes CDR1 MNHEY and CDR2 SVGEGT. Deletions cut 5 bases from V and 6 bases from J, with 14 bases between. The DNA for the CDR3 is TGTGCCAGCAGTACGGGACTCTCCCTCGAGCAGTACTTC. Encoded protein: CASSTGLSLEQYF.

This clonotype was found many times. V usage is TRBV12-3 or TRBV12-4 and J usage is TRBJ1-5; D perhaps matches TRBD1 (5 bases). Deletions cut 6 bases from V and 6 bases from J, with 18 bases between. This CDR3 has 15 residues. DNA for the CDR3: TGTGCCAGCAGCTCGACGGGGGTCTTCAGTCAGCCCCAGCATTTT. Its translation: CASSSTGVFSQPQHF.